One and the same sample provided the 5 T cell receptor beta chains below, sequenced in a study of shared clonotypes between healthy human individuals (TCRdb year 2020). Libraries were made using the immunoSEQ multiplex PCR assay. TCRdb took over this immuneACCESS table, retaining in-frame rearrangements with V and J assigned. Such tables are incomplete; in checked studies, under half of the missing clones stem from an unresolved V gene, and the remainder is unexplained. The sample table records about 1 million clones; 70% to 80% of these occur just once. Around 1.4% of the sample is held by the ten biggest clonotypes. Material for sequencing was memory CD4+ T cells sorted from blood. Interpreted using the paper, the cell subset or site label stands for: CD45RA-negative fraction. The origin of the receptors is a man aged 18 to 29 in good health.

The sample holds a few counts of this clone. The rearrangement links TRBV7-8 to TRBJ1-5, with unresolved D. Germline V gives CDR1 SGHVS, CDR2 FQNEAQ. CDR3 size: 14 residues. Trimming took off 0 bases at V and 4 bases at J, with 7 bases between the two ends. The CDR3 DNA follows: TGTGCCAGCAGCTTAGCAGGGTTTAATCAGCCCCAGCATTTT. Its protein is CASSLAGFNQPQHF.

As to this clone: The same CDR3 arises from other DNA sequences in this sample as well. The gene calls are TRBV6-5 and TRBJ1-5; D gene uncertain. In germline, CDR1 is MNHEY, CDR2 SVGAGI. The germline V and J ends were trimmed by 6 bases and 10 bases, with 4 bases remaining between them. The CDR3 extends over 9 amino acids. The CDR3 DNA sequence: TGTGCCAGCAGCCCTCCCCAGCATTTT. This sequence encodes CASSPPQHF.

The V gene is TRBV7-2, the J gene TRBJ1-6; D unresolved. The CDR3 contains 14 residues. Germline V gene lookup returns CDR1 SGHTA and CDR2 FQGNSA. The V gene lost 3 bases and the J gene lost 3 bases, with 6 bases spanning the gap. CDR3 DNA sequence: TGTGCCAGCAGCTTCCCGGGCTATAATTCACCCCTCCACTTT. Amino acids: CASSFPGYNSPLHF.

This chain connects TRBV6-5 to TRBJ2-3, with D possibly matching TRBD2 (6 bases). The CDR3 spans 13 residues. The V and J ends lost 5 bases and 6 bases respectively, with 12 bases between them. Germline V gives CDR1 MNHEY, CDR2 SVGAGI. The CDR3 nucleotides read TGTGCCAGCAGTCGGGAGCTGGAGGATACGCAGTATTTT. Amino acid sequence: CASSRELEDTQYF.

The chain couples TRBV11-2 to TRBJ2-3; 8 positions match TRBD2. This CDR3 contains 16 residues. Trimming at V came to 2 bases and at J to 6 bases, leaving 10 bases not matched to a gene. The germline V gene has CDR1 SGHAT and CDR2 FQNNGV. The CDR3 DNA reads TGTGCCAGCAGCTTAAGCGGGGGAAACGTAGTGGATACGCAGTATTTT. This encodes CASSLSGGNVVDTQYF.